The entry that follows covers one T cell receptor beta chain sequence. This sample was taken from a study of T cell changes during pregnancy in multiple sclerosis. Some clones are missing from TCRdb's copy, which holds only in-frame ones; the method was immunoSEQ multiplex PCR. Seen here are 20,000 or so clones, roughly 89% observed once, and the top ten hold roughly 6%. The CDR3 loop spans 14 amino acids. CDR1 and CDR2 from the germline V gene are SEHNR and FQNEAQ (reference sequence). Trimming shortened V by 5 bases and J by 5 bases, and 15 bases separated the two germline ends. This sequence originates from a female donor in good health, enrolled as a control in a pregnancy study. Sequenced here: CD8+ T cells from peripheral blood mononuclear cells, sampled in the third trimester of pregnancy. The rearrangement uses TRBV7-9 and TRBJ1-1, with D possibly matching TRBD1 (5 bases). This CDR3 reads CASSPMGGFTEAFF. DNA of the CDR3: TGTGCCAGCAGCCCCATGGGGGGTTTTACTGAAGCTTTCTTT.